This paragraph reports one T cell receptor (beta chain). The antigen is undetermined. One end of the junction does not line up with germline, which may come from a read error. This sample stems from a study of tumor and adjacent non-tumor tissue in lung cancer. A modified ARM-PCR protocol with three rounds of nested PCR amplified TCRbeta. MiXCR was run by TCRdb on the multiplex PCR reads, yielding one entry per CDR3 protein. The sample shows roughly 75,000 distinct CDR3 sequences, 70% to 90% of them seen only once. The CDR3 runs to 15 residues. CDR1 LGHNA and CDR2 YNFKEQ come from the germline V gene. The template was RNA from unsorted bulk tissue. Distant lung tissue was collected more than 3 cm away from the tumor edge. Chemotherapy-naive patients with new lung cancer underwent thoracic surgery in China, August–November 2014. Study-level results: Compared with tumor, normal lung showed significantly lower TCR diversity.

Sequenced: distant non-tumor lung tissue. This sequence was found in a man aged 55 to 70 with non-small cell lung cancer. The gene calls are TRBV4-2 and TRBJ2-3, with TRBD1 as a possible D gene (5 bases). CDR3 residues: CASSRSFGAGREQYF. CDR3 coding DNA: TGTGCCAGCAGCCGATCTTTTGGGGCAGGCCGAGAGCAGTACTTT.